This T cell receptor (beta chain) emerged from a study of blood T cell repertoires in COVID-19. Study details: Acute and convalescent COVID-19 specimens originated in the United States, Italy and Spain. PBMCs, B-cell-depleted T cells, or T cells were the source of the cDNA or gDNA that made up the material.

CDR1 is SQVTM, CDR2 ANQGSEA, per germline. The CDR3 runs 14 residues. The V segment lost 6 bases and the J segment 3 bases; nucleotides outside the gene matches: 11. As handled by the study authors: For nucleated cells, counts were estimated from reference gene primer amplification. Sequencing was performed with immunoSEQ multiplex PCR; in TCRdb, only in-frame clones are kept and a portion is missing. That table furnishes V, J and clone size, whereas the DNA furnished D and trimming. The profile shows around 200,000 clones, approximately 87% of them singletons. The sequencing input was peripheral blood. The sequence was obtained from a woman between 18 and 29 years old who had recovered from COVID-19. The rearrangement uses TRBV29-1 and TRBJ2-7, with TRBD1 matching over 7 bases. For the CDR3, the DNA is TGCAGCGTCGCTACCCGACAGGGCGACTACGAGCAGTACGTC. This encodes CSVATRQGDYEQYV.